In this sample, the clone carrying this T cell receptor (beta chain) turned up a few times. Antigen specificity is unknown. This CDR3 region has 14 residues. V lost 7 bases to trimming and J lost 5 bases, with 17 bases between them. Germline V gene data show CDR1 as SNHLY and CDR2 as FYNNEI. A second 7 to 11 cycle PCR used barcoded and J-beta primers. TCRdb recomputed calls from the 5' RACE reads with MiXCR, one row per CDR3 protein. The sample includes hundreds of thousands of distinct CDR3 sequences, under 70% seen only once; the top ten take 30% to 45%. This entry comes from a study of blood T cells in healthy people across ages. Overall study results and limits: Among long-lived donors, naive CD4+ cells were more numerous and diversity higher than in aged donors.

Sequencing was performed on blood. The chain recombines TRBV2 with TRBJ2-5; D possibly matches TRBD1 or TRBD2 (5 bases each). The sequence came from a man aged 60 to 75 in good health. CDR3 loop: CASKTVRGAETQYF. CDR3 sequence (DNA): TGTGCCAGCAAGACTGTCCGGGGCGCGGAGACCCAGTACTTC.